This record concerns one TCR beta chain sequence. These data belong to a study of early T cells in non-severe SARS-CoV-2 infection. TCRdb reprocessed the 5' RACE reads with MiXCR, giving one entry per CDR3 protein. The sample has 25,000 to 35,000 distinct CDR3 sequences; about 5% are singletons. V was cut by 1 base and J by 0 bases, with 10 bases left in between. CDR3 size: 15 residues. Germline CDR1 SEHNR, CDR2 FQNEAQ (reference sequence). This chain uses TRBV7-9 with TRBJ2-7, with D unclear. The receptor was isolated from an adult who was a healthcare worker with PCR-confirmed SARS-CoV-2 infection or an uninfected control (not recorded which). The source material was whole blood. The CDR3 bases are TGTGCCAGCAGCTTAGGTGCGGTACCCTCCTACGAGCAGTACTTC. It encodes CASSLGAVPSYEQYF.